The present TCR beta chain was sequenced within a study of tumor-infiltrating lymphocytes in primary liver carcinoma. Trimming left V 2 bases short and J 9 bases short, with 17 bases between. Germline values: CDR1 SGHNT, CDR2 YENEEA. This CDR3 region has 15 residues. A constant-region primer primed TCR beta cDNA synthesis from 400 to 550 ng of total RNA. Three nested multiplex PCR rounds, a slightly modified ARM-PCR, produced the libraries for TCR beta. The first two PCR rounds used TRBV1-TRBV30 primers with a Cbeta primer, approximately 10 cycles each. MiXCR, run by TCRdb on the multiplex PCR reads, gives a single entry per CDR3 protein. This repertoire shows over 45,000 distinct CDR3 sequences, 65% to 80% found once; its top ten account for over 25%. The study co-extracted DNA and RNA from around 20-30 mg of unsorted bulk tissue.

Sequenced sample: liver tumor tissue from sampling region 5. As for subset: tumor region T5, tumor centre. The TCR sequence derives from a man in his forties with primary liver carcinoma and hepatitis B virus infection. The chain links TRBV11-3 to TRBJ1-5; TRBD1 might be the D (5 bases). The CDR3 loop is CASSLLGQGEGPQHF. CDR3 DNA sequence: TGTGCCAGCAGCTTACTTGGGCAGGGCGAGGGGCCCCAGCATTTT. Using reference TRBV11-3 and TRBJ1-5 for the parts outside the CDR3, the full variable domain is EAGVVQSPRYKIIEKKQPVAFWCNPISGHNTLYWYLQNLGQGPELLIRYENEEAVDDSQLPKDRFSAERLKGVDSTLKIQPAELGDSAVYLCASSLLGQGEGPQHFGDGTRLSIL.